The next 4 T cell receptor beta chains were all read from a single sample in a study of blood T cell repertoires in COVID-19. Using immunoSEQ multiplex PCR, the repertoire was profiled, and TCRdb retains in-frame clones only, with some absent. This sample carries some 200,000 clones, just under 85% of them seen once, and the ten largest clones take 7.6%. Sequencing was done on a sample of peripheral blood. The receptors shown here come from a woman in her fifties or sixties with active or convalescent COVID-19.

The chain carries TRBV11-3 and TRBJ2-1; TRBD2 agrees at 8 bases. The CDR3 consists of 16 residues. Trimming removed 5 bases from V and 0 bases from J; junction bases left unmatched: 6. The germline V gene encodes CDR1 SGHNT and CDR2 YENEEA. CDR3 protein: CASSLPGTSSYNEQFF. The CDR3 nucleotides read TGTGCCAGCAGCCTTCCCGGGACTAGCTCCTACAATGAGCAGTTCTTC.

This chain connects TRBV19 to TRBJ1-1, with D possibly matching TRBD1 (6 bases). The V end was cut by 9 bases, the J end by 2 bases, with 10 bases between. Germline assignment: CDR1 LNHDA and CDR2 SQIVND (reference sequence). The CDR3 has 12 amino acids. The CDR3, as DNA: TGTGCCAGCGACAGGTTTAACACTGAAGCTTTCTTT. The encoded protein is CASDRFNTEAFF.

The genes are TRBV29-1 and TRBJ1-5; D might be TRBD1 (5 bases). This CDR3 has 14 residues. Germline values: CDR1 SQVTM, CDR2 ANQGSEA. V dropped 1 base and J dropped 0 bases, with 7 bases sitting between them. CDR3 sequence reads: CSVEVGDSNQPQHF. The CDR3 nucleotides are TGCAGCGTTGAAGTAGGGGATAGCAATCAGCCCCAGCATTTT.

The chain joins TRBV5-1 to TRBJ2-1, with 10 bases lining up with TRBD2. The V gene end was trimmed by 7 bases and the J gene end by 10 bases; junction bases not matched to a gene: 11. The CDR3 extends over 14 amino acids. CDR1 and CDR2 (germline): SGHRS, YFSETQ. The CDR3 region is CASLAGANSGEQFF. The DNA of the CDR3 is TGCGCCAGCCTAGCGGGGGCCAATTCCGGGGAGCAGTTCTTC.